The source of this T cell receptor (beta chain) is a study of T cells after yellow fever vaccination. Study-level findings and limits: Post-booster reappearance was seen for most primary-vaccination clones (around 96% CD4, about 90% CD8).

Turning to this clonotype: Its antigen remains unknown.

The CDR3 contains 13 residues. In germline, CDR1 is DFQATT, CDR2 SNEGSKA (reference sequence). Trimming took off 6 bases at V and 9 bases at J, with 15 bases between the two ends. TCRdb fed the 5' RACE reads into MiXCR, producing one record per CDR3 protein. The sample shows hundreds of thousands of distinct CDR3 sequences, around an eighth of them seen only once. This sequence joins TRBV20-1 and TRBJ1-6; D is undetermined. This specimen consisted of PBMCs, obtained on the day of the yellow fever booster vaccination. The sequence was obtained from a man younger than 45 who received the YFV17D yellow fever vaccine. CDR3 nucleotide sequence: TGCAGTGCCTACCCCCACAGTGCTTCACCCCTCCACTTT. Translation: CSAYPHSASPLHF.